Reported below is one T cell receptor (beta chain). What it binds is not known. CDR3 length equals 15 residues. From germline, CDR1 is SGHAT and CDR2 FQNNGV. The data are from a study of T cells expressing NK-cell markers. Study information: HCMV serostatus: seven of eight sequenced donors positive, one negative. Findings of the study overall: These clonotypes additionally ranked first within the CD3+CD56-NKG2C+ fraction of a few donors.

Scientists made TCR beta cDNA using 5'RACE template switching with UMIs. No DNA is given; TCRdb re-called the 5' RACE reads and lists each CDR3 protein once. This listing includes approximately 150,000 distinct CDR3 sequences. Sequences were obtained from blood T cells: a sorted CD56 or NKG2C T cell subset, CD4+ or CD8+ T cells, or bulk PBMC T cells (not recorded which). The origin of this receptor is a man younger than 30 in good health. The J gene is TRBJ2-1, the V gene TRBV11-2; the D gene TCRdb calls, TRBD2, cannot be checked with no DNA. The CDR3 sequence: CASSYTSGAHNEQFF.